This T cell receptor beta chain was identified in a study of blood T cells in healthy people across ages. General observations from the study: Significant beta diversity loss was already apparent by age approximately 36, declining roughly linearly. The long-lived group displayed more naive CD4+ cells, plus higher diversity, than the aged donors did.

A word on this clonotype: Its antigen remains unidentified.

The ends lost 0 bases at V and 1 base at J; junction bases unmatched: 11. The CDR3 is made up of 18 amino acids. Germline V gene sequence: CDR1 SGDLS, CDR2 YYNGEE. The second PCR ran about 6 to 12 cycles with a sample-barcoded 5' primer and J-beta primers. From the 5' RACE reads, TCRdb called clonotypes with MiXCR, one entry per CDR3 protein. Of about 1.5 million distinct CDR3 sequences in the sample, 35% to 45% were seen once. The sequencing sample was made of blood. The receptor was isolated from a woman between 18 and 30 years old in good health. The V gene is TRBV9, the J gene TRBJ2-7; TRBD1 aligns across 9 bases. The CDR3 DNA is TGTGCCAGCAGCGTAGAGGCGTGGACCGGGACAGGGTCCTACGAGCAGTACTTC. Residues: CASSVEAWTGTGSYEQYF. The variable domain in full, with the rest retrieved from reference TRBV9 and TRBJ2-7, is DSGVTQTPKHLITATGQRVTLRCSPRSGDLSVYWYQQSLDQGLQFLIQYYNGEERAKGNILERFSAQQFPDLHSELNLSSLELGDSALYFCASSVEAWTGTGSYEQYFGPGTRLTVT.